A selection of T cell receptor beta chains follows, all from one sample in a study of T-cell reconstitution after alpha-beta-depleted transplantation in children. One entry per CDR3 protein, called by TCRdb with MiXCR from the PCR reads. Of over 15,000 distinct CDR3 sequences in the sample, 9.5% to 15% were seen once. The sample consisted of PBMCs, mostly from graft donor cells, taken 180 days after TCRalphabeta/CD19-depleted stem cell transplant. The receptors shown here come from a boy younger than two who had a stem cell transplant for Wiskott-Aldrich syndrome, so the T cells may come from the graft donor. The CDR3 runs from the conserved cysteine through the conserved F or W. D genes are given only for firm matches. Clone size is not always given. Where it is, it says once, few, many or a class for expanded clones.

TRBV7-9	TRBD1	TRBJ1-5	NA	TGTGCCAGCAGCTTAGGGCCCAGGGGGCTTAGCAATCAGCCCCAGCATTTT	CASSLGPRGLSNQPQHF
TRBV9	NA	TRBJ2-3	NA	TGTGCCAGCGCCCAGGGCGGCGCGGGAACGCAGTATTTT	CASAQGGAGTQYF
TRBV28	NA	TRBJ2-7	few	TGTGCCAGCAGTTTGATAGGGGCCTACGAGCAGTACTTC	CASSLIGAYEQYF
TRBV2	NA	TRBJ2-5	few	TGTGCCAGCAGGGGCTACGGAGAGACCCAGTACTTC	CASRGYGETQYF
TRBV18	NA	TRBJ2-7	few	TGTGCCAGCTCACCAACCCTTACTTCCGAGCAGTACTTC	CASSPTLTSEQYF
TRBV20-1	NA	TRBJ1-2	many	TGCAGTGCTAGAGATCCGCGGGTTAATGGCTACACCTTC	CSARDPRVNGYTF
TRBV7-9	TRBD2	TRBJ2-6	many	TGTGCCAGCAGCTTAGCGGGAGGGGATGGGGCCAACGTCCTGACTTTC	CASSLAGGDGANVLTF
TRBV28	TRBD1	TRBJ2-1	many	TGTGCCAGCACCCCTCTACGTCCCCCCCCAGGGGGTACCTACAATGAGCAGTTCTTC	CASTPLRPPPGGTYNEQFF
TRBV27	TRBD1	TRBJ1-5	few	TGTGCCAGCAGACAACAGGGGGAATGGGGTCAGCCCCAGCATTTT	CASRQQGEWGQPQHF
TRBV30	NA	TRBJ1-1	many	TGTGCCTGGAGTGGTGAGTTGAACACTGAAGCTTTCTTT	CAWSGELNTEAFF
TRBV6-1	NA	TRBJ2-1	NA	TGTGCCAGCAGTGAATCCGGGGGCTTTGAGCAGTTCTTC	CASSESGGFEQFF
TRBV19	NA	TRBJ2-7	few	TGTGCCAGTAGTCAGGGAAGAGGCTACGAGCAGTACTTC	CASSQGRGYEQYF
TRBV6-1	NA	TRBJ1-6	many	TGTGCCGCACGGCTACCCGGCCATAATTCACCCCTCCACTTT	CAARLPGHNSPLHF
TRBV5-1	NA	TRBJ1-6	NA	TGCGCCAGCAGCTTGTTACGGAAAGATAATTCACCCCTCCACTTT	CASSLLRKDNSPLHF
TRBV7-9	NA	TRBJ2-1	medium-sized	TGTGCCAGCAGCTTAGCGATCGCCCTCCATCAGTTCTTC	CASSLAIALHQFF
TRBV7-6	NA	TRBJ2-7	few	TGTGCCAGCAGTTCGGGGGCTTACGAGCAGTACTTC	CASSSGAYEQYF
TRBV5-6	TRBD1	TRBJ1-2	NA	TGTGCCAGCAGTGGAACCGGGACAGGGGGCGGGTTGTACTATGGCTACACCTTC	CASSGTGTGGGLYYGYTF
TRBV28	NA	TRBJ1-2	NA	TGTGCCAGCAGTTTGGTGGGCAGGGGAAGCGGTGGCTACACCTTC	CASSLVGRGSGGYTF
TRBV5-1	NA	TRBJ1-1	few	TGCGCCAGCAGCCCCCGGGAGGGAACTATGAACACTGAAGCTTTCTTT	CASSPREGTMNTEAFF
TRBV7-7	NA	TRBJ2-5	many	TGTGCCAGCAGCTTAGCGTTGGGGCGGGAGACCCAGTACTTC	CASSLALGRETQYF
TRBV29-1	NA	TRBJ2-1	many	TGCAGCGAGTTTTCATTGGCGGGAACCCCCTACAATGAGCAGTTCTTC	CSEFSLAGTPYNEQFF
TRBV15	NA	TRBJ2-7	many	TGTGCCACCAGCTCCGGGGCCACCTACGAGCAGTACTTC	CATSSGATYEQYF
TRBV28	TRBD2	TRBJ2-1	few	TGTGCCAGCAGTTTACGCGGGGGGACTGGGAATGAGCAGTTCTTC	CASSLRGGTGNEQFF
TRBV20-1	NA	TRBJ2-3	NA	TGCAGTGCTAGAAAGGGGGGGACCGGCACAGATACGCAGTATTTT	CSARKGGTGTDTQYF
TRBV28	NA	TRBJ1-1	many	TGTGCCAGCAGTCTCCTCCTGGACACTGAAGCTTTCTTT	CASSLLLDTEAFF
TRBV19	TRBD1	TRBJ1-1	few	TGTGCCAGTAGAGAGGGACAGGGGAACACTGAAGCTTTCTTT	CASREGQGNTEAFF
TRBV29-1	TRBD2	TRBJ2-7	many	TGCAGCGTAAAGTTAGCGGGACCCTACGAGCAGTACTTC	CSVKLAGPYEQYF
TRBV29-1	TRBD1	TRBJ1-1	NA	TGCAGCGTTGGACAGGGTGTATCCGCTTTCTTT	CSVGQGVSAFF
TRBV7-9	TRBD2	TRBJ2-5	few	TGTGCCAGCAGCGAGGGGGGACTAGAACAAGAGACCCAGTACTTC	CASSEGGLEQETQYF
TRBV28	TRBD1	TRBJ2-5	NA	TGTGCCAGCAGTTTATCGGGACAGGGTATAGGAGAGACCCAGTACTTC	CASSLSGQGIGETQYF
TRBV27	NA	TRBJ2-2	many	TGTGCTTCCGCCCGGGACCCGATCGGGGAGCTGTTTTTT	CASARDPIGELFF
TRBV10-3	TRBD1	TRBJ1-4	few	TGTGCCTCCGGCCGGGGGACAGCTAATGAAAAACTGTTTTTT	CASGRGTANEKLFF
TRBV29-1	NA	TRBJ1-5	many	TGCAGCGTTGAAGACAGGTTGGGGCAGCATTTT	CSVEDRLGQHF
TRBV11-2	NA	TRBJ2-3	many	TGTGCCAGCAGAGGGACGCTAGGGTCGGATACGCAGTATTTT	CASRGTLGSDTQYF
TRBV9	TRBD2	TRBJ2-2	once	TGTGCCAGCAGCGTAACTAGCGGGAACACCGGGGAGCTGTTTTTT	CASSVTSGNTGELFF
TRBV7-2	NA	TRBJ1-1	NA	TGTGCCAGCAGCTTGATCTCTTGGGGGGTGAACACTGAAGCTTTCTTT	CASSLISWGVNTEAFF
TRBV5-1	NA	TRBJ1-1	few	TGCGCCAGCAGCTTGGGGGGGGACACTGAAGCTTTCTTT	CASSLGGDTEAFF
TRBV4-1	TRBD2	TRBJ2-7	NA	TGCGCCAGTACCGAACCAAGCGGGAGCCTCTACGAGCAGTACTTC	CASTEPSGSLYEQYF
TRBV7-7	NA	TRBJ1-5	many	TGTGCCAGCAGCTTAAGGGTAGACTCCCAGCCCCAGCATTTT	CASSLRVDSQPQHF
TRBV6-2/TRBV6-3	NA	TRBJ1-5	NA	TGTGCCAGCAGTTTTCTACGGACCTTTTTGGATCAGCCCCAGCATTTT	CASSFLRTFLDQPQHF
TRBV20-1	TRBD2	TRBJ2-5	few	TGCAGTGCTAGCCGACTAGCGGGAGCTGGGGAGACCCAGTACTTC	CSASRLAGAGETQYF
TRBV20-1	TRBD2	TRBJ2-1	many	TGCAGTGCTAGACCTCTACGGGGGGGCTTCTACAATGAGCAGTTCTTC	CSARPLRGGFYNEQFF
TRBV20-1	NA	TRBJ1-1	NA	TGCAGTGCTAGCAAAAGGAACACTGAAGCTTTCTTT	CSASKRNTEAFF
TRBV4-3	NA	TRBJ1-3	many	TGCGCCAGCAGCCAATTTTTCAGGGCCACGAGCTCTGGAAACACCATATATTTT	CASSQFFRATSSGNTIYF
TRBV5-1	TRBD1	TRBJ1-3	NA	TGCGCCAGCAGCTTTGAGGGACAGGGTAATGGAAACACCATATATTTT	CASSFEGQGNGNTIYF
TRBV21-1	NA	TRBJ2-7	many	TGTGCCAGCAGGACAGGGGACTACGAGCAGTACTTC	CASRTGDYEQYF
TRBV2	NA	TRBJ2-1	many	TGTGCCAGCGGAAGACACCCCCTAACCTACAATGAGCAGTTCTTC	CASGRHPLTYNEQFF
TRBV13	TRBD1	TRBJ2-7	NA	TGTGCCATGGGCTGGGGACAGGAACTCTACGAGCAGTACTTC	CAMGWGQELYEQYF
TRBV7-8	TRBD2	TRBJ2-1	many	TGTGCCAGCAGCCGCCCGGGACTAGCGGGAGGGCCAGGAATGGGGAATGAGCAGTTCTTC	CASSRPGLAGGPGMGNEQFF